A single T cell receptor (beta chain) is shown here with its context. Antigen unknown. The CDR3 is made up of 15 amino acids. Looked up from germline, CDR1 is SGHNT and CDR2 is YENEEA. V gave up 1 base and J gave up 6 bases; unmatched junction bases: 6. This specimen comes from a study of beta chain features in type 1 diabetes. Study results and caveats: TCRB rearrangement may or may not be influenced by HLA type; here this remained unresolved. Shorter TCRB CDR3s, moderately but significantly so, were found in Type 1 diabetes patients in all four CD4+ subsets. Naive, central memory and regulatory TCRB repertoires appeared more similar among patients than healthy donors.

The authors reverse transcribed all of the isolated RNA, so sequencing captured expressed TCRB transcripts. For naive, central memory and regulatory T cell samples, reads averaged approximately 3.9 million. Generated by immunoSEQ multiplex PCR, the TCRdb table keeps only in-frame clones and is missing some. Of about 230,000 clones in the sample, over 9.5% are singletons; the top ten hold just under 0.035%. This receptor was taken from a woman between 18 and 29 years old in good health. What was sequenced was naive CD4+ T cells from blood. The V call is TRBV11-3, the J call TRBJ2-3; 8 bases are a match to TRBD2. The CDR3 loop is CASSLGGGLADTQYF. The CDR3 DNA sequence: TGTGCCAGCAGCTTAGGGGGAGGACTAGCCGATACGCAGTATTTT.